This TCR beta chain was recovered during a study of shared clonotypes between healthy human individuals. Study background: The cohort had two women and a few men, ages 18 to 49. Study-level findings and limits: Sampling used blood alone; tissue repertoires probably differ.

This clone was counted a few times. No antigen is known for it. All of the donors resided in Nashville, Tennessee, and each was a Caucasian adult. Genomic DNA, for the unsorted samples, came from around 90 million PBMCs. The method was immunoSEQ multiplex PCR; TCRdb's version includes in-frame clones alone and lacks a portion of them. The profile shows 100,000 or so clones, less than 50% of them singletons. The CDR3 consists of 12 residues. With 7 bases removed from V and 7 bases from J, the gap between germline ends came to 11 bases. Germline values: CDR1 SGHNT, CDR2 YYREEE (reference sequence). Sequences were obtained from PBMCs. The J gene is TRBJ1-4, the V gene TRBV5-4; TRBD1 might be the D (5 bases). This TCR derives from a middle-aged woman in good health. Some clones in this sample may be carry-over from other donors' samples. DNA for the CDR3: TGTGCCAGCCGGCAGGGTACTGAAAAACTGTTTTTT. Translating gives CASRQGTEKLFF.